Below, one TCR beta chain is given with its context. Assay: immunoSEQ multiplex PCR; the TCRdb copy retains only in-frame clones and omits some. The sample shows under 350,000 clones, 65% to 90% of them seen only once. This entry comes from a study of blood T cell repertoires in COVID-19. Study at large: T cells, B-cell-depleted T cells, or PBMCs supplied cDNA or gDNA.

Cohort assignment relied on participant-reported clinical history. Sequenced sample: PBMCs or T cells enriched from blood (not recorded which). The TCR sequence derives from a man in his thirties or forties who had recovered from COVID-19.

The CDR3 nucleotides read TGTGCCAGCAGTCTCCGGGACAGGGGGCGCGGAAACACCATATATTTT. Residues: CASSLRDRGRGNTIYF. The V call is TRBV28, the J call TRBJ1-3; 12 nucleotides align to TRBD1. The CDR3 runs 16 residues. Looked up from germline, CDR1 is MDHEN and CDR2 is SYDVKM. V shed 5 bases, J shed 4 bases, and the junction held 6 bases outside the gene matches.